This TCR beta chain came from a study of blood T cell repertoires in COVID-19. The wider study: Collection of acute and convalescent COVID-19 samples took place in the United States, Italy and Spain. T cells, B-cell-depleted T cells, or PBMCs provided the cDNA or gDNA that served as material.

In the original processing: Amplification with reference gene primers provided the estimates of nucleated cell counts. Sequencing was performed with immunoSEQ multiplex PCR; in TCRdb, only in-frame clones are kept and a portion is missing. D and trimming come from the DNA, and the V and J calls and clone size come from that table. The table has over 85,000 clones, about 86% seen once. CDR1 is SGHTA and CDR2 is FQGNSA in the germline V gene. This CDR3 spans 14 amino acids. The V and J ends lost 1 base and 5 bases respectively, with 9 bases between them. Specimen: peripheral blood. The sequence was obtained from a woman of 80 years or more with acute or convalescent COVID-19. The rearrangement uses TRBV7-2 and TRBJ2-1, with D tentatively TRBD1 (5 bases). Here the CDR3 DNA reads TGTGCCAGCAGCTTAGGGACAACTAACAATGAGCAGTTCTTC. Its translation is CASSLGTTNNEQFF.